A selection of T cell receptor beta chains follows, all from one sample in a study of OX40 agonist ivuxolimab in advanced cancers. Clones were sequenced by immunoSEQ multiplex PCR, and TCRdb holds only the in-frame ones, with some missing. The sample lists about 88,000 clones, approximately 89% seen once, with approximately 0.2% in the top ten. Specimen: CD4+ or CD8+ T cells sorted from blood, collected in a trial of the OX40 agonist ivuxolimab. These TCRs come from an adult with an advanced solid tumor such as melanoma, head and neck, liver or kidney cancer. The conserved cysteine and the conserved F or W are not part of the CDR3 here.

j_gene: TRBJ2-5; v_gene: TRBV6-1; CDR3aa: ASSADRVKMETQY
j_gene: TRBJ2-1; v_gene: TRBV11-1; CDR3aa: ASSPGQGDNEQF
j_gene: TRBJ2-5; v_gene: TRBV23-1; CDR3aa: ASTTGVLTPIQETQY
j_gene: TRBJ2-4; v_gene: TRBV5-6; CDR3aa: ASSLNGGAQVKNIQY
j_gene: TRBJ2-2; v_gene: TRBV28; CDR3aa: ASSPHRGQRHTGELF
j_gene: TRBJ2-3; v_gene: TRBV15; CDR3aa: ATSRGQGEGDTQY
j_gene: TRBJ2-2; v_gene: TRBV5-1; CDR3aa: ASSLSAGVGPGELF
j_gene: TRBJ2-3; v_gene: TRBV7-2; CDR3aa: ASSLGLGDRGVRGTQY
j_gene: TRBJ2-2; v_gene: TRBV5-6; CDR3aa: ASSSVGHWNTGELF
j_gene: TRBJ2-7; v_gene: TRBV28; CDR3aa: ASSLGQVAEQY
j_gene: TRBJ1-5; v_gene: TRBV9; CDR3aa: ASSVGGAGQPQH
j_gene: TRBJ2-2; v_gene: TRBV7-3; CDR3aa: ASSPQLTVSTGELF
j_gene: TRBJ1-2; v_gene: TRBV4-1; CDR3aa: ASSQPGPYGYT
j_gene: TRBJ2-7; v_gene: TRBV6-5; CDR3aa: ASRQDHTYEQY
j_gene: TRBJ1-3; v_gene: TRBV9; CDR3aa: ASSRTQGSGNTIY
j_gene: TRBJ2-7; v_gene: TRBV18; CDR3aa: ASSEATGTGTDQY
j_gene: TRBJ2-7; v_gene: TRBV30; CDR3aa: AWSRDRGFSYEQY
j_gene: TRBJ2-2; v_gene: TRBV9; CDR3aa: ASSVRGGTGELF
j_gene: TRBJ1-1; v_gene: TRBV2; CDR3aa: ASSEHRAGTTEAF
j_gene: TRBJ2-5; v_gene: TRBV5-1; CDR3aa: ASSLGLAGALTTTQY
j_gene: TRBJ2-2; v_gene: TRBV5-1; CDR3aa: ASSSVAGDATGELF
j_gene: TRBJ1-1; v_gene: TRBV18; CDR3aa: ASSKTGENTEAF
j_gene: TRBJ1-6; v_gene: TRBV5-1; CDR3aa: ASSGYNSPLH